The TCR beta chain under discussion was sequenced for a study of CD8 T cells in ankylosing spondylitis. Notes on the study in general: CD8+ by phenotype, disease-linked clones were relatively rare in peripheral blood. Significantly higher representation of disease-linked clones was reported for matched ankylosing spondylitis synovial fluid. What appeared characteristic of ankylosing spondylitis blood was a TCR beta motif of under 10 highly homologous variants.

This clonotype was recorded at least ten times. Its specificity is not known. Generation of TCR beta libraries employed quantitative 5'-RACE incorporating molecular barcodes. MiXCR, applied by TCRdb to the 5' RACE reads, yields one record per CDR3 protein. The sample contains some 200,000 distinct CDR3 sequences, about 26% of which appear only once. The sample consisted of blood, either unsorted or a sorted T cell fraction (not recorded which). This receptor was obtained from a male donor with ankylosing spondylitis or in good health (not recorded which).

CDR3 coding DNA: TGTGCAACCGGTCCGGGTCCAGATACGCAGTATTTT. Amino acid sequence: CATGPGPDTQYF. The chain couples TRBV10-3 to TRBJ2-3; D is unresolved. CDR1 and CDR2 (germline): ENHRY, SYGVKD. The CDR3 length is 12 residues.